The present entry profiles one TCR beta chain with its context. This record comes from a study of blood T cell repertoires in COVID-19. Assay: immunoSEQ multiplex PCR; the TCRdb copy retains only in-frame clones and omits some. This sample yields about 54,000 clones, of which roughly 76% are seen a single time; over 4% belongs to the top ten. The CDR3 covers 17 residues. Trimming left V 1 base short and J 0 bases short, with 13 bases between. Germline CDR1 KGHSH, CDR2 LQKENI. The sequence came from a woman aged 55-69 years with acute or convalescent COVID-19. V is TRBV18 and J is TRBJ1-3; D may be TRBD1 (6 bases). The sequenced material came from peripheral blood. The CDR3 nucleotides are TGTGCCAGCTCACCACTTGCGGGGGCCAACTCTGGAAACACCATATATTTT. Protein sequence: CASSPLAGANSGNTIYF.